What follows is one T cell receptor (beta chain) and its context. Its antigen remains undetermined. No per-base quality is available; no much larger clone lies one base away. The sample belongs to a study of blood T cell repertoires in COVID-19 (dated by TCRdb to the early 2020s). Background for the entire study: Samples covering the acute and convalescent phases of COVID-19 were provided by collaborators in the United States, Italy and Spain. The prospective study material was composed of cDNA or gDNA derived from T cells, B-cell-depleted T cells, or PBMCs. The dataset comprised deeply sampled blood TCRbeta repertoires from subjects exposed to, actively infected with, or recovered from COVID-19. The repertoires were released in a freely available public database intended as a resource for research on the immune response to SARS-CoV-2. Samples were obtained from the ongoing ImmuneRACE study (first 160 participants) and from some 1,300 subjects provided by 6 global collaborators. The sample metadata nearly always contained a de-identified subject ID, COVID-19 status, age in years and sex. Where available, HLA class I and class II types were obtained from metadata supplied by the sample provider rather than from assay-based typing. General findings and caveats noted by the study authors: How much clinical and demographic metadata was included differed by source and by participant, and the metadata was provided uncurated.

For CDR1 and CDR2, the germline V gene lists WSHSY and SAAADI. V is pared back by 8 bases and J by 6 bases, with 16 bases lying between the germline termini. The CDR3 goes from the cysteine to the phenylalanine over 14 residues. Kept here is only the CDR3 DNA, which spans 42 bases and is read in frame from base 1. TCRbeta CDR3 regions were amplified from genomic DNA by means of the immunoSEQ Assay, a bias-controlled multiplex PCR. From the authors' description of their analysis: The number of nucleated cells in each sample was estimated by amplification of reference gene primers within the assay. To quantify the absolute abundance of each unique TCRbeta CDR3 rearrangement, sequence reads were collapsed and filtered. For each sample, productive Simpson clonality was calculated as the square root of Simpson's diversity index over productive rearrangements. The source is immuneACCESS, and TCRdb retained only in-frame sequences with V and J called. Part of the clones is not carried over; for the studies checked, unresolved V genes explain less than half of this, and the remainder is unexplained. The D gene and trimming were derived from the DNA, and the V and J assignments and clone size from that table. This sample is represented by 130,000 or so clones; approximately 87% of them were singletons. 3.5% to 4.5% of the sample comes from the top ten.

Collaborating institutions collected whole blood in K2EDTA tubes following their own protocols. Collaborator samples were shipped for TCRbeta analysis as frozen whole blood, isolated PBMCs, or DNA extracted from either sample type. The clonotype originates from a man aged 55 to 69 with acute or convalescent COVID-19. The rearrangement combines TRBV10-2 with TRBJ2-2, and the D gene may be TRBD1, 5 bases matching. The sequenced sample was peripheral blood. The DNA sequence is TGCGCCAGCCACAAGGCTGCAGGGCCCGGGGAGCTGTTTTTT. Its product reads: CASHKAAGPGELFF.